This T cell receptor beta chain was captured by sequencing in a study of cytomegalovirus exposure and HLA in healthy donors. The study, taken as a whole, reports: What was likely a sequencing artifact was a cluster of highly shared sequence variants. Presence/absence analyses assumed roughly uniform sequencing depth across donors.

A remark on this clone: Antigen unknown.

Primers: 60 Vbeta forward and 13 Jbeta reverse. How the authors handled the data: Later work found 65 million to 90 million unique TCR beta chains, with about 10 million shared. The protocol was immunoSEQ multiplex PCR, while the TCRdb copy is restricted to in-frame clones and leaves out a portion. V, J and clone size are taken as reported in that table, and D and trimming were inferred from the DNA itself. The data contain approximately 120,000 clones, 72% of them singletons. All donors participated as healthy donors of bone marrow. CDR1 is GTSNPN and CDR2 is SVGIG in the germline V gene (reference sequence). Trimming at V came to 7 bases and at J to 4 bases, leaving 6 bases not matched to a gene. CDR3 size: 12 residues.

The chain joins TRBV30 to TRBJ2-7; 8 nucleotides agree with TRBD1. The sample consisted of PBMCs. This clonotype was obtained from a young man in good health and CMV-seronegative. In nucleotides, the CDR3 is TGTGCCTACGGGCAGGGGGCATACGAGCAGTACTTC. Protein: CAYGQGAYEQYF.